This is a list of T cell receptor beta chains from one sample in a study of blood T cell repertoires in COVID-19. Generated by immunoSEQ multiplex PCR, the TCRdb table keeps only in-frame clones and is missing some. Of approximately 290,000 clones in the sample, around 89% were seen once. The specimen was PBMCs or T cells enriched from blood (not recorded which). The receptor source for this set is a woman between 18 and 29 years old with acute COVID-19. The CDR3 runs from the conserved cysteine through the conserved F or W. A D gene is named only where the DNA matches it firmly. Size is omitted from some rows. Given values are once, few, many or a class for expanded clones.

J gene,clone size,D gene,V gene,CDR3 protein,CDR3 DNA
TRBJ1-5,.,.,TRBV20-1,CSASGGEQPQHF,TGCAGTGCTAGTGGCGGAGAGCAGCCCCAGCATTTT
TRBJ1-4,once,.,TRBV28,CASSPNRVANEKLFF,TGTGCCAGCAGTCCGAACAGGGTTGCTAATGAAAAACTGTTTTTT
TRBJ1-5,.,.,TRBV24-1,CATSDPDQPQHF,TGTGCCACCAGTGATCCAGATCAGCCCCAGCATTTT
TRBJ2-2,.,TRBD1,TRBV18,CASSPLNPSTGGRGELFF,TGTGCCAGCTCACCACTCAACCCTTCGACAGGGGGAAGAGGGGAGCTGTTTTTT
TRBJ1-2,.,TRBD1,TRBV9,CASSGRDRDKLNYGYTF,TGTGCCAGCAGCGGACGGGACAGGGATAAGCTTAACTATGGCTACACCTTC
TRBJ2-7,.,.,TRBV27,CASRVTGASYEQYF,TGTGCCAGCAGGGTCACAGGAGCCTCCTACGAGCAGTACTTC
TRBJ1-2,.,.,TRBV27,CASSLRPRLGYTF,TGTGCCAGCAGCTTGCGGCCGCGCCTGGGCTACACCTTC
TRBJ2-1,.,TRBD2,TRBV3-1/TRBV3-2,CASTTRGASGIEGEQFF,TGTGCCAGCACTACTCGCGGGGCTAGCGGGATAGAGGGAGAGCAGTTCTTC
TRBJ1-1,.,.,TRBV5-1,CASSLNREAEAFF,TGCGCCAGCAGCTTAAACAGGGAAGCTGAAGCTTTCTTT
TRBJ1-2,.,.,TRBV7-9,CASSRTDNYGYTF,TGTGCCAGCAGCCGGACAGATAACTATGGCTACACCTTC
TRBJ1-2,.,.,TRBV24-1,CATSEHTGTAVNYGYTF,TGTGCCACCAGTGAGCACACCGGGACTGCCGTAAACTATGGCTACACCTTC
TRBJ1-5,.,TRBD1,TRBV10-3,CAISARQGHQPQHF,TGTGCCATCAGTGCCCGACAGGGACATCAGCCCCAGCATTTT
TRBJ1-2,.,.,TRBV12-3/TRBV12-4,CASSGRGWYGYTF,TGTGCCAGCAGTGGAAGGGGTTGGTATGGCTACACCTTC
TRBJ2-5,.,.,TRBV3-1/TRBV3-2,CASSRTGEETQYF,TGTGCCAGCAGCCGAACGGGGGAAGAGACCCAGTACTTC
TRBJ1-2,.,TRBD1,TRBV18,CASSKSPGQGIENYGYTF,TGTGCCAGCTCAAAGAGTCCGGGACAGGGGATTGAAAACTATGGCTACACCTTC
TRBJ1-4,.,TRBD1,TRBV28,CATSPTGGREKLFF,TGTGCCACCTCTCCTACAGGGGGACGGGAAAAACTGTTTTTT
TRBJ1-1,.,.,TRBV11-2,CASSPEQFGTEAFF,TGTGCCAGCAGCCCCGAACAGTTCGGTACTGAAGCTTTCTTT
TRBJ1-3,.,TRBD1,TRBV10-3,CAISEREGATGNTIYF,TGTGCCATCAGTGAGCGCGAGGGGGCGACTGGAAACACCATATATTTT
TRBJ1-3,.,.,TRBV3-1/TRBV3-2,CASSQGPTAYSGNTIYF,TGTGCCAGCAGCCAAGGCCCTACCGCGTACTCTGGAAACACCATATATTTT
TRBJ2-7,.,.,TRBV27,CASSPTNLDEQYF,TGTGCCAGCAGCCCGACAAACTTGGACGAGCAGTACTTC
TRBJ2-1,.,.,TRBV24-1,CATSVKDDSREQFF,TGTGCCACCAGTGTCAAAGATGACAGCCGTGAGCAGTTCTTC
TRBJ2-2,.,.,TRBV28,CASSSGQIIYTGELFF,TGTGCCAGCAGCTCTGGACAGATTATTTACACCGGGGAGCTGTTTTTT
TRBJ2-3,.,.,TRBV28,CASSFEESSTDTQYF,TGTGCCAGCAGTTTTGAGGAATCCAGCACAGATACGCAGTATTTT
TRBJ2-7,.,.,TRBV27,CASSRDSSYEQYF,TGTGCCAGCAGCCGTGACAGCTCCTACGAGCAGTACTTC
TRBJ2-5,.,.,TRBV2,CASSPLRGQLEETQYF,TGTGCCAGCAGCCCCCTTAGAGGACAGCTAGAAGAGACCCAGTACTTC
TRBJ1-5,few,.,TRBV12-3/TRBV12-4,CASRNSNQPQHF,TGTGCCAGTAGAAATAGCAATCAGCCCCAGCATTTT
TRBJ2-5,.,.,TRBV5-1,CASSLASTEETQYF,TGCGCCAGCAGCTTGGCCTCAACAGAAGAGACCCAGTACTTC
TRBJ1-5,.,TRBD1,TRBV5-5,CASSTTGEGQPQHF,TGTGCCAGCAGTACTACAGGGGAAGGGCAGCCCCAGCATTTT
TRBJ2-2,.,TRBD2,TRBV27,CASSSWTSGSPGELFF,TGTGCCAGCAGTTCGTGGACTAGCGGGAGCCCCGGGGAGCTGTTTTTT